This paragraph covers one T cell receptor beta chain sequence. Its antigen remains unidentified. This sample stems from a study of cytomegalovirus exposure and HLA in healthy donors. Overall study context: Previous work identified some 120 million unique TCR beta sequences from about 179 million T cells. Study results and caveats: In an earlier analysis, productive rearrangement rates for most beta V segments clustered near 87% or 30%.

In germline, CDR1 is PRHDT, CDR2 FYEKMQ (reference sequence). CDR3 length equals 11 residues. The V end lost 8 bases, the J end lost 3 bases, and 7 bases lay between the germline ends. PCR used 60 Vbeta primers and 13 Jbeta primers. Clones were read by immunoSEQ multiplex PCR, and TCRdb kept only the in-frame ones, dropping some. The top ten hold approximately 3.8% of the sample, which has approximately 110,000 clones, around 78% seen once. The receptor comes from a man in his forties in good health and CMV-seronegative. Input material: PBMCs. The rearrangement uses TRBV13 and TRBJ1-1; D not certain. The CDR3 bases are TGTGCCAGCCAGCGGGACACTGAAGCTTTCTTT. Translating gives CASQRDTEAFF. The variable domain in full, completed from reference TRBV13 and TRBJ1-1, reads AAGVIQSPRHLIKEKRETATLKCYPIPRHDTVYWYQQGPGQDPQFLISFYEKMQSDKGSIPDRFSAQQFSDYHSELNMSSLELGDSALYFCASQRDTEAFFGQGTRLTVV.